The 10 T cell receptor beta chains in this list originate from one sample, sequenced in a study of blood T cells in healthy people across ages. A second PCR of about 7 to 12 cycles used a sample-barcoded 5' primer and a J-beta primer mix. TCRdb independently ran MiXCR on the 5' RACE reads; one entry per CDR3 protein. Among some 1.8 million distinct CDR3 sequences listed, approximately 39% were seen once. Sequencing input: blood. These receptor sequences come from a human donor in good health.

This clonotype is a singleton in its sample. CDR3 nucleotides: TGTGCCAGCAGCAAAGGATGGATACAGGGTGCAGCTTTCTTT. Translation: CASSKGWIQGAAFF. The V gene is TRBV21-1, the J gene TRBJ1-1; the table assigns TRBD1, which was not confirmed against the DNA. TRBV21-1 represents a pseudogene. The CDR3 is 14 residues long.

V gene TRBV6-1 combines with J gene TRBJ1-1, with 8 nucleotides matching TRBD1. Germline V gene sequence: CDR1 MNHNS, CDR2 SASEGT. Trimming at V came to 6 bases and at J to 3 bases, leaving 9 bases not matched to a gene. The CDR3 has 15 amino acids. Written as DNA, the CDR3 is TGTGCCAGCAGGTTCAGGGGGCTCTTGGACACTGAAGCTTTCTTT. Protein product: CASRFRGLLDTEAFF.

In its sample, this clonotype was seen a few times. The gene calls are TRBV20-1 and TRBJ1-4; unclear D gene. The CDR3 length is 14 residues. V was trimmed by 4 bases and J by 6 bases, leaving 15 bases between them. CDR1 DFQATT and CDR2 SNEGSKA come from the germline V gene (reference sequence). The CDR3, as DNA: TGCAGTGCTACCCAGTCCTTTCGAGATGAAAAACTGTTTTTT. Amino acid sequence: CSATQSFRDEKLFF.

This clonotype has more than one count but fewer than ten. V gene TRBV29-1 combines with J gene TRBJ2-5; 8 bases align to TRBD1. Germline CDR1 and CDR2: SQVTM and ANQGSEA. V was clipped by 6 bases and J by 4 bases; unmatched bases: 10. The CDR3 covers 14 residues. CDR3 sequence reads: CSVAGQGRGETQYF. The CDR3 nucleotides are TGCAGCGTGGCCGGACAGGGAAGGGGAGAGACCCAGTACTTC.

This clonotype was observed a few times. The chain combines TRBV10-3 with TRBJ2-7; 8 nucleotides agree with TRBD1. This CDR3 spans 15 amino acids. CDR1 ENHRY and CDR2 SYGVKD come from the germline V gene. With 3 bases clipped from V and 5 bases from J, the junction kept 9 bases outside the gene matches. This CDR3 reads CAISEGRTGIDEQYF. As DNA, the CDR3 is TGTGCCATCAGTGAAGGGCGGACAGGGATCGACGAGCAGTACTTC.

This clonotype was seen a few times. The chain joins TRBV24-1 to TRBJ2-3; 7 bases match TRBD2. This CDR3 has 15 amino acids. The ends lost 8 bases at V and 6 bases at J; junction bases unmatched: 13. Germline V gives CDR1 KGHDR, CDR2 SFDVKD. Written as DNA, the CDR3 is TGTGCCACCAATTCTCGACTAGCAGGAGGGGATACGCAGTATTTT. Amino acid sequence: CATNSRLAGGDTQYF.

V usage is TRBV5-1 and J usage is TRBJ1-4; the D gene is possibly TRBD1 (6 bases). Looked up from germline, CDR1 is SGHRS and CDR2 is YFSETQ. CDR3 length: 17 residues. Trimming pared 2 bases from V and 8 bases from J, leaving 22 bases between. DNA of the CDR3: TGCGCCAGCAGCTTAAGCTCCAGGGGCCCCTTGGCAGAAAAACTGTTTTTT. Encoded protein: CASSLSSRGPLAEKLFF.

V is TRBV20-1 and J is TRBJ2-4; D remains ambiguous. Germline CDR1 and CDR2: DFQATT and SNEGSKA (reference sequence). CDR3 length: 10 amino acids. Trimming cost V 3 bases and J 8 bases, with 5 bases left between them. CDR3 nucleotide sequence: TGCAGTGCTAGCGAGTACATTCAGTACTTC. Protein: CSASEYIQYF.

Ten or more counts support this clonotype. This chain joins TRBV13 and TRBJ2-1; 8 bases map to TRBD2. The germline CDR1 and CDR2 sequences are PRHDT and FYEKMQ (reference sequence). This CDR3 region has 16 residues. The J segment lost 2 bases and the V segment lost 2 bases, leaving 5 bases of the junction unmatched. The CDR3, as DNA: TGTGCCAGCAGCTTATCGGAGCGGGGGCCCTACAATGAGCAGTTCTTC. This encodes CASSLSERGPYNEQFF.

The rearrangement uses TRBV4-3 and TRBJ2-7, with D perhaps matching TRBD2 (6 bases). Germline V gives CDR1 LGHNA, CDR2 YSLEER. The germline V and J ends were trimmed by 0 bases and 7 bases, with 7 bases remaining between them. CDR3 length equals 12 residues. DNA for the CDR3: TGCGCCAGCAGCCAAGACGCGGGGGAGCAGTACTTC. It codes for CASSQDAGEQYF.